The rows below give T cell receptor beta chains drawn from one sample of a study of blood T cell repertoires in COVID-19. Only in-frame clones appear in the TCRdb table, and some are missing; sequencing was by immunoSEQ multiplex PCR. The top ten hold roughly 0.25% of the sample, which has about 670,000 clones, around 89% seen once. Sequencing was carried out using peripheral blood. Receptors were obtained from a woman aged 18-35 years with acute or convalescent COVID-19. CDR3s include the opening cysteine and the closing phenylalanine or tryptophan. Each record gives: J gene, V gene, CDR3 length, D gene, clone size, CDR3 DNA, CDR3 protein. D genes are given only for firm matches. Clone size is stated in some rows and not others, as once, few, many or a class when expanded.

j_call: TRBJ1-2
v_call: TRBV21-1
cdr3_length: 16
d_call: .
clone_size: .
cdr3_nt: TGTGCCAGCAGCAAAGAGGGCCCCCGGTACAGGGAAGGCTACACCTTC
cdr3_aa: CASSKEGPRYREGYTF

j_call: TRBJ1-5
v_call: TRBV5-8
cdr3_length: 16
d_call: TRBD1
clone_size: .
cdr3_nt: TGTGCCAGCAGCCCTACGGGACAGGGGTCCAATCAGCCCCAGCATTTT
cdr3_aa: CASSPTGQGSNQPQHF

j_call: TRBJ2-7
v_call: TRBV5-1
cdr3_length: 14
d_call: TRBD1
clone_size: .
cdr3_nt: TGCGCCAGCCGACAGGGGGCCCCCTCCTACGAGCAGTACTTC
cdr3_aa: CASRQGAPSYEQYF

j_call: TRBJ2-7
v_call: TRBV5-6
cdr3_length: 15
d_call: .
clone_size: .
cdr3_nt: TGTGCCAGCAGCTTGTGGTCGACACTCTCCTACGAGCAGTACTTC
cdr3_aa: CASSLWSTLSYEQYF

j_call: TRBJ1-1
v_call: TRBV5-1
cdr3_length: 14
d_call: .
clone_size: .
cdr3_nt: TGCGCCAGCAGCTTGGCAGGGATGAACACTGAAGCTTTCTTT
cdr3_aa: CASSLAGMNTEAFF

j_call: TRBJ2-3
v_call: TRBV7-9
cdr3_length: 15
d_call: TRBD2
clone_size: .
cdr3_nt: TGTGCCAGCAGACACTCCCTAGCGGGCACAGATACGCAGTATTTT
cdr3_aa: CASRHSLAGTDTQYF

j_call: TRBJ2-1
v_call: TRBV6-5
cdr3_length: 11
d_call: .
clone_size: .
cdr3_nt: TGTGCCAGCAGTTATGGTGCGGAGCAGTTCTTC
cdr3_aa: CASSYGAEQFF

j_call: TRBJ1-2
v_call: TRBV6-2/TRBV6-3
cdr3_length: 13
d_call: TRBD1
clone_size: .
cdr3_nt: TGTGCCAGCAGCCCCGGACAGGCCTATGGCTACACCTTC
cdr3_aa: CASSPGQAYGYTF

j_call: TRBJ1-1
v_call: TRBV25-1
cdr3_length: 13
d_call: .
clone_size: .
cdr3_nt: TGTGCCAGCAGAGCCCAATCGGTCACTGAAGCTTTCTTT
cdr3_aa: CASRAQSVTEAFF

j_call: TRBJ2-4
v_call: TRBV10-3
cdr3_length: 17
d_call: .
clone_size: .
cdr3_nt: TGTGCCATCAGTGGGGACAAAGGGGGTCTAGCCAAAAACATTCAGTACTTC
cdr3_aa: CAISGDKGGLAKNIQYF

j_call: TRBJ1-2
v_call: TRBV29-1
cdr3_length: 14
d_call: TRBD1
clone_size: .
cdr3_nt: TGCAGCGTTGAGAGGGACAGCACTAACTATGGCTACACCTTC
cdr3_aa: CSVERDSTNYGYTF

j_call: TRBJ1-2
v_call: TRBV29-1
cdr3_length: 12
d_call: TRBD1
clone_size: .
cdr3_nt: TGCAGCGGCATACAGGGGGCCTATGGCTACACCTTC
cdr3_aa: CSGIQGAYGYTF

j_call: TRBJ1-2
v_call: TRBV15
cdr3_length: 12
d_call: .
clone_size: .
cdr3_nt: TGTGCCACCAGCACGACAACTGGGGGCTACACCTTC
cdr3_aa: CATSTTTGGYTF

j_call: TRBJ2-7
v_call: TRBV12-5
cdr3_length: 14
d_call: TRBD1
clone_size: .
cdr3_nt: TGTGCTAGTGGTTTGGGACAGGGGAAACGCGAGCAGTACTTC
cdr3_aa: CASGLGQGKREQYF

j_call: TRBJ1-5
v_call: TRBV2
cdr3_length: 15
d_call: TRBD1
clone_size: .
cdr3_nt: TGTGCCAGCAGTTACAGACAGGGGATCAATCAGCCCCAGCATTTT
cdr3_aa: CASSYRQGINQPQHF

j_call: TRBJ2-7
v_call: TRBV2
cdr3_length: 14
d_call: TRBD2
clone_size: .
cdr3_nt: TGTGCCAGCGGGGGACTAGCGGGGCGGTACGAGCAGTACTTC
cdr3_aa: CASGGLAGRYEQYF

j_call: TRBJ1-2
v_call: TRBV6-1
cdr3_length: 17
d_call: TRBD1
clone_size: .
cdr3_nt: TGTGCCAGCAATGAAGGGGTTTGGGGACAGTCTAACTATGGCTACACCTTC
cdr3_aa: CASNEGVWGQSNYGYTF

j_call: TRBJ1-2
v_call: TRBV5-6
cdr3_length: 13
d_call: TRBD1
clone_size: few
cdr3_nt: TGTGCCAGCAGCTCAGGGGGCTGGAGAGGCTACACCTTC
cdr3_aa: CASSSGGWRGYTF

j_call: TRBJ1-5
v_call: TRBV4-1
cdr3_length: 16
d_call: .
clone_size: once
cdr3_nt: TGCGCCAGCAGCCAAGATAGGGGGTCGAGCAATCAGCCCCAGCATTTT
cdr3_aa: CASSQDRGSSNQPQHF

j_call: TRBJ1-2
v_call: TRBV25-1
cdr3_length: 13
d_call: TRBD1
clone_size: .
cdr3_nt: TGTGCCAGCGGGGACAGTGGGTGGCTCGGCTACACCTTC
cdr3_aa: CASGDSGWLGYTF

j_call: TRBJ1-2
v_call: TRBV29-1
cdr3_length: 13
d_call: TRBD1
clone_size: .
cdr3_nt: TGCAGCGTTGAAAGGGACAGGGGGTATGGCTACACCTTC
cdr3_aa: CSVERDRGYGYTF

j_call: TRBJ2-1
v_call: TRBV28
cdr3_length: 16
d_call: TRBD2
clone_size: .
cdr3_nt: TGTGCCAGCAGTCCTACCCTCGGGGGGGCTTACAATGAGCAGTTCTTC
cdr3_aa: CASSPTLGGAYNEQFF

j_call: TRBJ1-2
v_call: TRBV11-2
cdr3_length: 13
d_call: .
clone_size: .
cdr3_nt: TGTGCCAGCAGCTTATCAGGGTTTTGGGGCTACACCTTC
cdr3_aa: CASSLSGFWGYTF

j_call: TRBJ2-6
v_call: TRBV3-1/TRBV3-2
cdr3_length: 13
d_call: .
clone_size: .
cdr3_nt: TGTGCCAGCAGCTCATCTGGGGCCAACGTCCTGACTTTC
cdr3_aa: CASSSSGANVLTF

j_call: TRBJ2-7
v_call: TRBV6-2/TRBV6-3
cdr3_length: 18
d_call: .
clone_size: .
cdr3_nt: TGTGCCAGCAGTTACGGCTGGGGGGAGTTGGTGATTTCCTACGAGCAGTACTTC
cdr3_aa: CASSYGWGELVISYEQYF

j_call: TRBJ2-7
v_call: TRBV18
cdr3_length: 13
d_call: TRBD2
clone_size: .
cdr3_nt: TGTGCCAGCTCACCGGGACTAGATAACGAGCAGTACTTC
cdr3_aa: CASSPGLDNEQYF

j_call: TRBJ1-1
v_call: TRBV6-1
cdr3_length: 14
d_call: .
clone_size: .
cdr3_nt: TGTGCCAGCAGTGAAGGGGTAGGGGCCACTGAAGCTTTCTTT
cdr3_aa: CASSEGVGATEAFF

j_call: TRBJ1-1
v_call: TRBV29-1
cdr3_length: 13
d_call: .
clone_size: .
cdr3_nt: TGCAGCGTTGTAGTTGGGAGGAACACTGAAGCTTTCTTT
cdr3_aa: CSVVVGRNTEAFF

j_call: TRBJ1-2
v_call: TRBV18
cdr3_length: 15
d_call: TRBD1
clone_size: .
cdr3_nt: TGTGCCAGCTCAAGGGAACAGGGGATCAACTATGGCTACACCTTC
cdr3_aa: CASSREQGINYGYTF

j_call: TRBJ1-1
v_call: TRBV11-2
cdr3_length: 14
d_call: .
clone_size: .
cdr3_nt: TGTGCCAGCAGCTTAAACAGCTGGAACACTGAAGCTTTCTTT
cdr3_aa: CASSLNSWNTEAFF

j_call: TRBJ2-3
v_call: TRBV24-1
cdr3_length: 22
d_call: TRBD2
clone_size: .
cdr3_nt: TGTGCCACCAGTGATTTAGCGGTTCCTAAAGCGGGGGGTCTCTCTAGCACAGATACGCAGTATTTT
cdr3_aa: CATSDLAVPKAGGLSSTDTQYF

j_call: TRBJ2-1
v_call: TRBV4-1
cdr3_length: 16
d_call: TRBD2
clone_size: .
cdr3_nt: TGCGCCAGCAGCCGACCGATAGCGGGAAATTACAATGAGCAGTTCTTC
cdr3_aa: CASSRPIAGNYNEQFF